The entry below describes one TCR beta chain. This entry is derived from a study of blood T cell repertoires in COVID-19. Germline V CDR1 and CDR2: MNHEY, SVGAGI. The CDR3 is 14 amino acids. Trimming at V came to 6 bases and at J to 1 base, leaving 4 bases not matched to a gene. Sequencing was performed with immunoSEQ multiplex PCR; in TCRdb, only in-frame clones are kept and a portion is missing. This sample has about 79,000 clones, with approximately 90% found just once. The rearrangement uses TRBV6-5 and TRBJ1-1, with 8 positions matching TRBD1. The sample was peripheral blood. The clonotype originates from a man aged 70-80 years with active or convalescent COVID-19. This CDR3 reads CASRRDRRNTEAFF. In DNA form, the CDR3 reads TGTGCCAGCAGGCGGGACAGGAGGAACACTGAAGCTTTCTTT.